Detailed here is one T cell receptor beta chain. What it binds is not known. This entry belongs to a study of cytomegalovirus exposure and HLA in healthy donors. Both 60 Vbeta primers and 13 Jbeta primers went into the PCR. Method: immunoSEQ multiplex PCR; TCRdb's copy keeps in-frame clones and lacks some. This sample contains about 160,000 clones. The V segment lost 1 base and the J segment 1 base; nucleotides outside the gene matches: 4. This CDR3 region has 15 residues. Germline V gene data show CDR1 as SSHAT and CDR2 as FNYEAQ (reference sequence). General study results and limits: One cluster of highly shared sequence variants probably arose as a sequencing artifact.

The sequencing sample was made of PBMCs. This rearrangement joins TRBV7-7 to TRBJ2-7; 7 nucleotides agree with TRBD2. The clonotype was recovered from a man in his thirties or forties in good health and CMV-seronegative. The CDR3 is CASSLGVAGSYEQYF. The CDR3, as DNA: TGTGCCAGCAGCTTAGGAGTAGCGGGTTCCTACGAGCAGTACTTC.